This T cell receptor (beta chain) was retrieved from a study of shared clonotypes between healthy human individuals. Overall study results and limits: With few donors, the genetic and exposure-history diversity represented was limited. Generation probability values for non-shared clonotypes were lower than those for clonotypes shared by all four donors. Expectations were that clonotype sharing among donors would be affected by sequencing depth.

About this clone itself: Its antigen is not known.

The authors combined CD45RO+ cells with CCR7-negative CD45RA+ TemRA cells as CD8 memory. Measured with immunoSEQ multiplex PCR; TCRdb has only the in-frame clones, and not every one. The sample carries approximately 100,000 clones, around 71% recorded once. Germline values: CDR1 LNHNV, CDR2 YYDKDF (reference sequence). There are 15 residues in the CDR3. V was pared by 4 bases and J by 3 bases, with 13 bases between. The V call is TRBV15, the J call TRBJ1-5, with a weak D call TRBD1 (6 bases). This clonotype was obtained from a woman under 40 in good health. Sample: memory CD8+ T cells sorted from blood. Subset of the sample: CD45RO+ cells pooled with CCR7-negative TemRA cells. The CDR3, as DNA: TGTGCCACCAGCAATGGGGGCCCATACAATCAGCCCCAGCATTTT. Translation gives CATSNGGPYNQPQHF.